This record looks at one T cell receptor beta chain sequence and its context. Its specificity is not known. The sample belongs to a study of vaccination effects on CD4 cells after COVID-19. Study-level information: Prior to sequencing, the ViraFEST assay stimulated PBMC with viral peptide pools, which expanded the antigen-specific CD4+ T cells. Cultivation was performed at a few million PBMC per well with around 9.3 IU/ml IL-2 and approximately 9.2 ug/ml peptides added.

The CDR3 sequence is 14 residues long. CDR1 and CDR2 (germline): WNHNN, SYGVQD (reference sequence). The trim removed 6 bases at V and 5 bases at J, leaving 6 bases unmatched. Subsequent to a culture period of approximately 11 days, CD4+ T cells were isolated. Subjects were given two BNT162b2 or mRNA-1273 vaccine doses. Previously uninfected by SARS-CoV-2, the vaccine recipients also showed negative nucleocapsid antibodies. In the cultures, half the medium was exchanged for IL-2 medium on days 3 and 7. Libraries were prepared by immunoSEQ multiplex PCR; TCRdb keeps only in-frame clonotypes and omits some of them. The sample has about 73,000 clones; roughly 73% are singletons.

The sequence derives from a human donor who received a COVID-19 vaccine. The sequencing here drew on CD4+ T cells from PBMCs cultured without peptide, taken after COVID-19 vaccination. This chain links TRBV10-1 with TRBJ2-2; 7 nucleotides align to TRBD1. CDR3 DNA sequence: TGCGCCAGCAGGGGGACAGCCGCTACCGGGGAGCTGTTTTTT. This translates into CASRGTAATGELFF.